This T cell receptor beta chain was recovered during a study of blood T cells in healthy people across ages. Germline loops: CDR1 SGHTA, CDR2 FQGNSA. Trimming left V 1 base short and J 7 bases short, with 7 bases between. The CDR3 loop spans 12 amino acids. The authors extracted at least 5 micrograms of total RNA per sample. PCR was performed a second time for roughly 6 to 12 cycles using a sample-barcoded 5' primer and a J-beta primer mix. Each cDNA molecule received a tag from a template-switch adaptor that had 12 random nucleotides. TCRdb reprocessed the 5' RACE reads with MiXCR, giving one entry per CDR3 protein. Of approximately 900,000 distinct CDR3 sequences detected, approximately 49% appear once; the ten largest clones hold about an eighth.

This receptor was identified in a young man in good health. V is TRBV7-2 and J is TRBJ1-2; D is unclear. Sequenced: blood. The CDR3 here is CASSLGARGYTF. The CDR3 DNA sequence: TGTGCCAGCAGCTTAGGTGCCCGTGGCTACACCTTC.